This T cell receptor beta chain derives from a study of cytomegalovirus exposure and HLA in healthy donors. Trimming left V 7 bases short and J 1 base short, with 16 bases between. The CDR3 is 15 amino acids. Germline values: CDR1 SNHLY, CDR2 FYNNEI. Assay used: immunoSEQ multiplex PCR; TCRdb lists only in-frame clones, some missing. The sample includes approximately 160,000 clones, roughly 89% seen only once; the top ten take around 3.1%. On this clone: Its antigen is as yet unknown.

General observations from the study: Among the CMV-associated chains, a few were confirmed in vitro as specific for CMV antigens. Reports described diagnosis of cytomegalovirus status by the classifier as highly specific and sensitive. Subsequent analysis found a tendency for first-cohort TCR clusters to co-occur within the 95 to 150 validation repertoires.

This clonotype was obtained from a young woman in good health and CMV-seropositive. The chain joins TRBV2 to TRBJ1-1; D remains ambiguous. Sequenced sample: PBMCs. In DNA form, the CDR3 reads TGTGCCAGCATATACCTCGCGGGCTCGAACACTGAAGCTTTCTTT. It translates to CASIYLAGSNTEAFF.